One and the same sample provided the 20 T cell receptor beta chains below, sequenced in a study of cytomegalovirus exposure and HLA in healthy donors. Researchers ran the PCR with 60 Vbeta and 13 Jbeta primers. The method was immunoSEQ multiplex PCR; TCRdb's version includes in-frame clones alone and lacks a portion of them. The table includes approximately 190,000 clones, around 78% detected once. Sequencing was performed on PBMCs. Receptors were obtained from a woman in her twenties or thirties in good health and CMV-seropositive.

J is TRBJ2-1 and V is TRBV12-5; 7 bases fit TRBD2. Looked up from germline, CDR1 is LGHNT and CDR2 is FRNRAP. The CDR3 is 19 residues long. J was trimmed by 0 bases and V by 1 base; bases with no gene match: 12. The CDR3 coding sequence is TGTGCTAGTGGTTTGGCCCCGCTGGGTAGCGGGCACTCCTACAATGAGCAGTTCTTC. Its protein is CASGLAPLGSGHSYNEQFF. The full variable domain, completed using reference TRBV12-5 and TRBJ2-1, is DARVTQTPRHKVTEMGQEVTMRCQPILGHNTVFWYRQTMMQGLELLAYFRNRAPLDDSGMPKDRFSAEMPDATLATLKIQPSEPRDSAVYFCASGLAPLGSGHSYNEQFFGPGTRLTVL.

This sequence joins TRBV4-3 and TRBJ2-1; no firm D call. Per germline, CDR1 LGHNA and CDR2 YSLEER. V was clipped by 0 bases and J by 10 bases, with 10 bases between them. The CDR3 is 13 residues long. The CDR3 nucleotides are TGCGCCAGCAGCCAAGATACGAGCCCAGAGCAGTTCTTC. It translates to CASSQDTSPEQFF.

This chain joins TRBV28 and TRBJ2-2; TRBD1 matches 9 bases. The CDR3 covers 14 residues. Germline CDR1 is MDHEN and CDR2 is SYDVKM. V shed 8 bases and J 6 bases; nucleotides not matched to a gene: 7. The CDR3 here is CASSQGAKAGELFF. The CDR3 DNA is TGTGCCAGCTCACAGGGGGCAAAGGCCGGGGAGCTGTTTTTT.

The chain recombines TRBV5-4 with TRBJ2-3, with D uncertain. The V end was cut by 5 bases, the J end by 5 bases, with 12 bases between. Germline-derived CDR1 and CDR2 are SGHNT and YYREEE (reference sequence). This CDR3 has 13 residues. Here the CDR3 reads CASRPAAEDTQYF. The DNA for the CDR3 is TGTGCCAGCAGGCCGGCGGCGGAAGATACGCAGTATTTT.

This clone came up a few times. The rearrangement joins TRBV18 to TRBJ2-4; D perhaps matches TRBD2 (5 bases). The CDR3 runs to 15 residues. The V end lost 6 bases, the J end lost 3 bases, and 15 bases lay between the germline ends. Germline V lookup: CDR1 KGHSH, CDR2 LQKENI. CDR3 residues: CASSARIEGKNIQYF. The CDR3 coding sequence is TGTGCCAGCTCCGCCCGTATCGAGGGCAAAAACATTCAGTACTTC.

V is TRBV30 and J is TRBJ1-1; tentative D call: TRBD1 (6 bases). There are 14 residues in the CDR3. The germline V gene encodes CDR1 GTSNPN and CDR2 SVGIG (reference sequence). Deletions cut 5 bases from V and 2 bases from J, with 15 bases between. CDR3 in amino acids: CAWGGGPPNTEAFF. In nucleotides, the CDR3 is TGTGCCTGGGGCGGGGGCCCCCCCAACACTGAAGCTTTCTTT. The variable domain in full, with the rest retrieved from reference TRBV30 and TRBJ1-1, is SQTIHQWPATLVQPVGSPLSLECTVEGTSNPNLYWYRQAAGRGLQLLFYSVGIGQISSEVPQNLSASRPQDRQFILSSKKLLLSDSGFYLCAWGGGPPNTEAFFGQGTRLTVV.

This chain uses TRBV30 with TRBJ2-3; TRBD1 agrees at 9 bases. CDR1 and CDR2 (germline): GTSNPN, SVGIG (reference sequence). This CDR3 is 16 amino acids long. Losses at the gene ends were 2 bases for V and 6 bases for J; bases not matched to a gene: 12. CDR3 sequence (DNA): TGTGCCTGGAGTTTCATTGGACAGGGGCTTGGGGATACGCAGTATTTT. It yields the protein CAWSFIGQGLGDTQYF. Looking up the rest from reference TRBV30 and TRBJ2-3 gives the full variable domain: SQTIHQWPATLVQPVGSPLSLECTVEGTSNPNLYWYRQAAGRGLQLLFYSVGIGQISSEVPQNLSASRPQDRQFILSSKKLLLSDSGFYLCAWSFIGQGLGDTQYFGPGTRLTVL.

In this sample, this clone turned up once. V is TRBV7-3 and J is TRBJ1-2; the match to TRBD1 covers 9 bases. The germline V gene has CDR1 SGHTA and CDR2 FQGTGA. The junction had 13 bases not matched to a gene; V was cut back by 5 bases and J by 6 bases. The CDR3 consists of 16 residues. The DNA for the CDR3 is TGTGCCAGCAGCCTCACTCCCGGGACAGGGCTAGATGGCTACACCTTC. This encodes CASSLTPGTGLDGYTF. The full variable domain, rest sourced from reference TRBV7-3 and TRBJ1-2, is GAGVSQTPSNKVTEKGKYVELRCDPISGHTALYWYRQSLGQGPEFLIYFQGTGAADDSGLPNDRFFAVRPEGSVSTLKIQRTERGDSAVYLCASSLTPGTGLDGYTFGSGTRLTVV.

The chain uses TRBV5-4 and TRBJ1-6, with TRBD1 as a possible D gene (6 bases). The CDR3 extends over 17 amino acids. V lost 4 bases, J lost 0 bases, and 14 bases lay in between. Per germline, CDR1 SGHNT and CDR2 YYREEE (reference sequence). CDR3 protein: CASSLPTGSSYNSPLHF. Here the CDR3 DNA reads TGTGCCAGCAGCCTCCCCACAGGGAGCTCCTATAATTCACCCCTCCACTTT.

The chain employs TRBV6-4 and TRBJ1-5; TRBD1 is a possible D gene (6 bases). The CDR3 is made up of 14 amino acids. Germline values: CDR1 MRHNA, CDR2 SNTAGT. V lost 5 bases to trimming and J lost 4 bases, with 12 bases between them. CDR3 in DNA: TGTGCCAGCAGTACTCTACAGGGTAATCAGCCCCAGCATTTT. Protein: CASSTLQGNQPQHF.

This clone was observed a few times. The same CDR3 also results from other DNA sequences found in this sample. The V gene is TRBV5-1, the J gene TRBJ1-4, with 9 bases lining up with TRBD1. The CDR3 has 15 amino acids. V shed 4 bases, J shed 7 bases, and the junction held 8 bases outside the gene matches. Germline V lookup: CDR1 SGHRS, CDR2 YFSETQ. The CDR3 DNA reads as TGCGCCAGCAGCGTCACAGGGGGCGCGGGTGAAAAACTGTTTTTT. This sequence encodes CASSVTGGAGEKLFF.

The V and J genes are TRBV6-5 and TRBJ2-5; 8 nucleotides match TRBD1. CDR3 length: 15 residues. The V gene's germline CDR1 is MNHEY and CDR2 SVGAGI. V trimming: 2 bases; J trimming: 0 bases; junction bases outside the gene matches: 2. CDR3 nucleotide sequence: TGTGCCAGCAGTTACCCGGACAGGGACCAAGAGACCCAGTACTTC. Translation: CASSYPDRDQETQYF.

J is TRBJ1-2 and V is TRBV28, with D uncertain. The CDR3 runs to 11 residues. Between the trimmed V and J ends, which lost 7 bases and 9 bases, there was a span of 12 bases. The germline V gene encodes CDR1 MDHEN and CDR2 SYDVKM. In nucleotides, the CDR3 is TGTGCCAGCACCCCCGGACTACGCTACACCTTC. Amino acids: CASTPGLRYTF.

The genes are TRBV7-9 and TRBJ2-1; 9 bases align to TRBD1. The CDR3 runs 17 residues. Unmatched junction bases numbered 19, after V lost 5 bases and J lost 11 bases. Germline V gene sequence: CDR1 SEHNR, CDR2 FQNEAQ (reference sequence). CDR3 amino acids: CASSETPFAGQGRQQFF. In nucleotides, the CDR3 is TGTGCCAGCAGCGAAACCCCCTTCGCGGGACAGGGTAGGCAGCAGTTCTTC. Combining the CDR3 with reference TRBV7-9 and TRBJ2-1 gives the whole variable domain DTGVSQNPRHKITKRGQNVTFRCDPISEHNRLYWYRQTLGQGPEFLTYFQNEAQLEKSRLLSDRFSAERPKGSFSTLEIQRTEQGDSAMYLCASSETPFAGQGRQQFFGPGTRLTVL.

The rearrangement uses TRBV6-6 and TRBJ2-2; maybe TRBD1 (5 bases). This CDR3 spans 16 amino acids. Germline assignment: CDR1 MNHNY and CDR2 SVGAGI (reference sequence). V lost 2 bases and J 2 bases, leaving 12 bases between the germline ends. CDR3 region: CASSYRGFPNTGELFF. CDR3 DNA: TGTGCCAGCAGTTACAGGGGTTTCCCAAACACCGGGGAGCTGTTTTTT.

The chain combines TRBV28 with TRBJ2-2; 11 bases map to TRBD1. Germline lookup yields CDR1 MDHEN and CDR2 SYDVKM. This CDR3 has 15 amino acids. Trimming removed 3 bases from V and 7 bases from J; junction bases left unmatched: 4. The CDR3 here is CASSFRDRGIGELFF. The CDR3 DNA follows: TGTGCCAGCAGTTTCCGGGACAGGGGGATCGGGGAGCTGTTTTTT.

V usage is TRBV18 and J usage is TRBJ2-6, with D possibly matching TRBD1 (5 bases). Germline V gene data show CDR1 as KGHSH and CDR2 as LQKENI. V gave up 4 bases and J gave up 1 base, with 11 bases separating them. This CDR3 comprises 16 residues. The CDR3 coding sequence is TGTGCCAGCTCACGTGTTACAGGTTCTGGGGCCAACGTCCTGACTTTC. Its translation: CASSRVTGSGANVLTF.

This chain joins TRBV5-1 and TRBJ2-7, with 10 bases lining up with TRBD1. V was pared by 3 bases and J by 0 bases, with 6 bases of the junction left unmatched. This CDR3 is 16 amino acids long. Per germline, CDR1 SGHRS and CDR2 YFSETQ. CDR3 DNA: TGCGCCAGCAGCTCGTTCCGGGACAGGGGCTCCTACGAGCAGTACTTC. Translating it yields CASSSFRDRGSYEQYF.

The chain couples TRBV19 to TRBJ1-2, with 9 nucleotides matching TRBD1. The length of the CDR3 is 15 residues. The trim removed 5 bases at V and 3 bases at J, leaving 7 bases unmatched. The germline V gene encodes CDR1 LNHDA and CDR2 SQIVND (reference sequence). CDR3 bases: TGTGCCAGTAGTTTCGGACAGGGGATAGACTATGGCTACACCTTC. Translating gives CASSFGQGIDYGYTF.

CDR3 sequence (DNA): TGTGCCAGCAGTCTACACGACAGGGGCTATGGCTACACCTTC. Encoded protein: CASSLHDRGYGYTF. The gene calls are TRBV28 and TRBJ1-2, with 8 bases matching TRBD1. Trimming cost V 5 bases and J 4 bases; bases outside gene matches: 6. Germline CDR1 and CDR2: MDHEN and SYDVKM. CDR3 length: 14 amino acids.